The 18 T cell receptor beta chains below all came from one sample that was sequenced in a study of cytomegalovirus exposure and HLA in healthy donors. Researchers ran the PCR with 60 Vbeta and 13 Jbeta primers. TCRdb's table, derived via immunoSEQ multiplex PCR, lists solely in-frame clones and lacks some. The sample has about 150,000 clones; around 65% are singletons. Input material: PBMCs. Receptor source: a woman in her twenties or thirties in good health and CMV-seropositive.

V gene TRBV27 combines with J gene TRBJ1-1, with TRBD1 as a possible D gene (6 bases). Germline CDR1 reads MNHEY; CDR2 reads SMNVEV (reference sequence). Trimming took off 1 base at V and 7 bases at J, with 10 bases between the two ends. The CDR3 is 13 amino acids. The CDR3 bases are TGTGCCAGCAGTTTATGGTCCAGGGGTGAAGCTTTCTTT. Its translation: CASSLWSRGEAFF.

This clone was picked up one time. The rearrangement joins TRBV9 to TRBJ2-7; D ambiguous. CDR1 is SGDLS and CDR2 is YYNGEE in the germline V gene. The CDR3 loop spans 13 amino acids. Between the trimmed V and J ends, which lost 2 bases and 6 bases, there was a span of 12 bases. In DNA form, the CDR3 reads TGTGCCAGCAGCGTTTCACCTATCGCCGAGCAGTACTTC. This sequence encodes CASSVSPIAEQYF.

CDR3: CASSSAGGVYEQYF. The CDR3 bases are TGTGCCAGCAGCTCTGCGGGGGGGGTCTACGAGCAGTACTTC. J is TRBJ2-7 and V is TRBV5-4; 9 positions match TRBD2. J gave up 3 bases and V 3 bases, and 4 bases lay outside the gene matches. The CDR3 is 14 amino acids. CDR1 SGHNT and CDR2 YYREEE come from the germline V gene (reference sequence).

V gene TRBV5-1 combines with J gene TRBJ2-5; weak D call: TRBD1 (6 bases). V dropped 7 bases and J dropped 2 bases, with 15 bases sitting between them. The CDR3 loop spans 14 amino acids. In germline, CDR1 is SGHRS, CDR2 YFSETQ. CDR3 sequence (DNA): TGCGCCAGCTCCCTACAGGGTATTCAAGAGACCCAGTACTTC. Translated, it gives CASSLQGIQETQYF.

The chain links TRBV7-7 to TRBJ2-5; the match to TRBD2 covers 8 bases. V dropped 1 base and J dropped 4; count of bases not matched to a gene: 5. The CDR3 has 15 amino acids. In germline, CDR1 is SSHAT, CDR2 FNYEAQ (reference sequence). The CDR3 is CASSLVSGSGETQYF. Written as DNA, the CDR3 is TGTGCCAGCAGCTTAGTCAGCGGGAGTGGAGAGACCCAGTACTTC.

This clone appeared a single time. One end of the junction is discordant with germline, which a read error may explain. The chain uses TRBV2 and TRBJ2-7; TRBD1 might be the D (6 bases). Germline values: CDR1 SNHLY, CDR2 FYNNEI. The CDR3 extends over 15 amino acids. CDR3 coding DNA: TGTGCCAGCAGGGAAGGACAGTACCTCTCCTACGAGCAGTACTTC. Translation: CASREGQYLSYEQYF.

V usage is TRBV18 and J usage is TRBJ2-5; possibly TRBD2 for D (6 bases). CDR3 length: 15 amino acids. From germline, CDR1 is KGHSH and CDR2 LQKENI. V lost 3 bases to trimming and J lost 3 bases, with 14 bases between them. The CDR3 bases are TGTGCCAGCTCACCGTTCTCGGGACTTGAAGAGACCCAGTACTTC. Translating gives CASSPFSGLEETQYF. The variable domain in full, completed from reference TRBV18 and TRBJ2-5, reads NAGVMQNPRHLVRRRGQEARLRCSPMKGHSHVYWYRQLPEEGLKFMVYLQKENIIDESGMPKERFSAEFPKEGPSILRIQQVVRGDSAAYFCASSPFSGLEETQYFGPGTRLLVL.

The chain is built from TRBV7-2 and TRBJ2-7; D is perhaps TRBD1 (5 bases). The ends were cut back, 2 bases at V and 2 bases at J, with 10 bases in the middle. The germline CDR1 and CDR2 sequences are SGHTA and FQGNSA. The CDR3 is 14 residues long. The CDR3 DNA reads TGTGCCAGCAGCTTACAGGGCTCTGCCTACGAGCAGTACTTC. It yields the protein CASSLQGSAYEQYF.

V usage is TRBV5-1 and J usage is TRBJ2-5; D not resolved. The CDR3 extends over 13 amino acids. Deletions cut 3 bases from V and 5 bases from J, with 11 bases between. CDR1 is SGHRS, CDR2 YFSETQ, per germline. The CDR3 DNA reads as TGCGCCAGCAGCTCCCCTGCGCGGGAGACCCAGTACTTC. This translates into CASSSPARETQYF.

This chain connects TRBV6-4 to TRBJ2-3, with 10 bases that match TRBD2. The CDR3 spans 16 residues. From germline, CDR1 is MRHNA and CDR2 SNTAGT. V dropped 6 bases and J dropped 1; count of bases not matched to a gene: 7. The CDR3 is CASSPSLAGRTDTQYF. The CDR3 DNA follows: TGTGCCAGCAGCCCCTCACTAGCGGGGCGCACAGATACGCAGTATTTT.

The genes are TRBV21-1 and TRBJ1-5; the table calls TRBD1, which could not be checked here. TRBV21-1 has pseudogene status. The CDR3 extends over 16 amino acids. CDR3 residues: CASSEEGQGGNQPQHF. CDR3 DNA: TGTGCCAGCAGCGAGGAGGGACAGGGAGGCAATCAGCCCCAGCATTTT.

The chain combines TRBV9 with TRBJ2-7, with TRBD2 identical over 7 bases. The germline gives CDR1 SGDLS, CDR2 YYNGEE. This CDR3 is built from 16 residues. V trimming: 3 bases; J trimming: 3 bases; junction bases outside the gene matches: 12. CDR3 sequence (DNA): TGTGCCAGCAGCGCCGAGGGGAGGGAGGGCCTCTACGAGCAGTACTTC. The encoded protein is CASSAEGREGLYEQYF.

V is TRBV9 and J is TRBJ2-6; D might be TRBD2 (5 bases). Trimming took 1 base from V and 4 from J, leaving 18 bases between them. This CDR3 contains 18 residues. CDR1 and CDR2 (germline): SGDLS, YYNGEE. The CDR3 bases are TGTGCCAGCAGCGTACCGCTCGCGGGCGGAGAAGGGGCCAACGTCCTGACTTTC. Protein sequence: CASSVPLAGGEGANVLTF.

The chain links TRBV7-8 to TRBJ1-2, with a possible D match to TRBD1 (5 bases). CDR3 length: 16 amino acids. CDR1 and CDR2 from the germline V gene are SGHVS and FQNEAQ. V gave up 5 bases and J gave up 8 bases, with 24 bases separating them. CDR3 DNA sequence: TGTGCCAGCAGCCGTGTGGAGGGGCGATTTGAGGTGGGCTACACCTTC. Amino acids: CASSRVEGRFEVGYTF.

V gene TRBV7-9 combines with J gene TRBJ2-7; a possible D gene is TRBD2 (6 bases). The CDR3 is 13 amino acids. Trimming shortened V by 5 bases and J by 1 base, and 9 bases separated the two germline ends. Per the germline V gene, CDR1 is SEHNR and CDR2 is FQNEAQ (reference sequence). The CDR3 spells CASSPGGSYEQYF. Written as DNA, the CDR3 is TGTGCCAGCAGCCCCGGGGGTTCCTACGAGCAGTACTTC.

The chain carries TRBV7-9 and TRBJ2-2; 8 bases agree with TRBD2. The CDR3 runs 14 residues. Germline assignment: CDR1 SEHNR and CDR2 FQNEAQ (reference sequence). The V and J ends lost 3 bases and 4 bases, in that order; junction bases with no gene match: 1. CDR3 loop: CASSFGGGTGELFF. The CDR3 bases are TGTGCCAGCAGCTTCGGGGGGGGCACCGGGGAGCTGTTTTTT.

CDR3 nucleotides: TGCGCCAGCACCGGACCGGGAGAAGCTTTCTTT. This sequence encodes CASTGPGEAFF. The V gene is TRBV10-2, the J gene TRBJ1-1; no clear D gene. Looked up from germline, CDR1 is WSHSY and CDR2 is SAAADI. The CDR3 covers 11 residues. Deletions cut 7 bases from V and 8 bases from J, with 11 bases between.

The CDR3 nucleotides are TGTGCCAGCAGTGCGTTCGACAGCGCTATGAACACTGAAGCTTTCTTT. Translating it yields CASSAFDSAMNTEAFF. The J gene is TRBJ1-1, the V gene TRBV6-1; D is perhaps TRBD1 (5 bases). Trimming took 4 bases from V and 0 from J, leaving 15 bases between them. The CDR3 runs to 16 residues. Germline CDR1 is MNHNS and CDR2 is SASEGT.